This TCR beta chain is drawn from a study of early T cells in non-severe SARS-CoV-2 infection. TCRdb reanalysed the 5' RACE reads using MiXCR and keeps one entry per CDR3 protein. The data contain 97,000 or so distinct CDR3 sequences, around 10% of them singletons. Many counts were recorded for this clonotype. Trimming cost V 7 bases and J 7 bases, with 11 bases left between them. The CDR3 consists of 11 residues. In germline, CDR1 is SGHRS, CDR2 YFSETQ. The starting material was whole blood, obtained at baseline. The source of this sequence is an adult who was a healthcare worker with PCR-confirmed SARS-CoV-2 infection or an uninfected control (not recorded which). The gene calls are TRBV5-1 and TRBJ1-1; D perhaps matches TRBD1 (6 bases). The CDR3 reads CASRTDSEAFF. In DNA, the CDR3 is TGCGCCAGCCGGACAGACAGTGAAGCTTTCTTT. Using reference TRBV5-1 and TRBJ1-1 for the parts outside the CDR3, the full variable domain is KAGVTQTPRYLIKTRGQQVTLSCSPISGHRSVSWYQQTPGQGLQFLFEYFSETQRNKGNFPGRFSGRQFSNSRSEMNVSTLELGDSALYLCASRTDSEAFFGQGTRLTVV.